This TCR beta chain is drawn from a study of T cells in Graves' hyperthyroidism and ophthalmopathy. Overall study context: Upon initial diagnosis and before any treatment, peripheral blood was collected. Findings of the study overall: Blood shared most expanded thyroid clonotypes above 0.001.

For the diagnoses, clinical symptoms, serum thyroxine and TRAb, thyroid ultrasound and orbital computed tomography were used. 9 to 10 ml fresh peripheral blood yielded the PBMCs. RNA transcripts provided the source from which TCR beta CDR3 regions were amplified. TCR CDR3 underwent first-round RT-PCR with the HTBI primer set. TCRdb processed the multiplex PCR reads anew with MiXCR; each CDR3 protein has one entry. This sample yields 300,000 to 450,000 distinct CDR3 sequences, of which 15% to 20% are seen a single time; about 16% belongs to the top ten. The table lists this clonotype with many counts. Antigen unknown. This receptor was taken from a woman in her 40s with Graves' ophthalmopathy. The sample consisted of blood.

The CDR3: CASMGSGSYEQYF. For the CDR3, the DNA is TGTGCCAGTATGGGTAGCGGGAGTTACGAGCAGTACTTC. The V call is TRBV6-2 or TRBV6-3, the J call TRBJ2-7; 9 nucleotides line up with TRBD2. CDR1 MNHEY and CDR2 SVGEGT come from the germline V gene. After removal of 9 bases from V and 4 bases from J, the junction contained 7 bases not matched to a gene. The length of the CDR3 is 13 residues.